This passage covers 6 T cell receptor beta chains from one sample sequenced in a study of Ad26.COV2.S vaccination and SARS-CoV-2 variants. Treatment of the sample: some 20 received Ad26.COV2.S at low or high dose, single or two shots; about 5 received placebo; per-sample allocation not given. Sampling took place 63 days after the first vaccine or placebo injection. Some clones are missing from TCRdb's copy, which holds only in-frame ones; the method was immunoSEQ multiplex PCR. Seen here are around 340,000 clones, 88% observed once, and the top ten hold 6.4%. This specimen consisted of peripheral blood, obtained in a trial of Ad26.COV2.S vaccine versus placebo. These receptors all stem from a person between 18 and 59 years old who received the Ad26.COV2.S COVID-19 vaccine or a placebo.

The chain carries TRBV25-1 and TRBJ1-2; D might be TRBD1 (5 bases). CDR3 length: 17 amino acids. Trimming removed 6 bases at V and 2 bases at J, with 22 bases between. Per the germline V gene, CDR1 is MGHDK and CDR2 is SYGVNS. CDR3 region: CASRGKDTRRGNYGYTF. The CDR3 bases are TGTGCCAGCAGGGGGAAGGACACCCGAAGGGGAAACTATGGCTACACCTTC.

The rearrangement joins TRBV30 to TRBJ2-1, with 15 positions matching TRBD2. The CDR3 has 16 residues. V lost 2 bases, J lost 7 bases, and 6 bases stayed unmatched. CDR1 is GTSNPN and CDR2 is SVGIG in the germline V gene (reference sequence). For the CDR3, the DNA is TGTGCCTGGAGTATACTGGGACTAGCGGGAGGTAATGAGCAGTTCTTC. It codes for CAWSILGLAGGNEQFF.

The rearrangement joins TRBV9 to TRBJ1-1, with no clear D. V was trimmed by 2 bases and J by 7 bases, leaving 15 bases between them. Germline CDR1 reads SGDLS; CDR2 reads YYNGEE. The CDR3 sequence is 14 residues long. The CDR3 sequence: CASSVMGGTNEAFF. The CDR3 DNA is TGTGCCAGCAGCGTCATGGGTGGAACCAATGAAGCTTTCTTT. Combining the CDR3 with reference TRBV9 and TRBJ1-1 gives the whole variable domain DSGVTQTPKHLITATGQRVTLRCSPRSGDLSVYWYQQSLDQGLQFLIQYYNGEERAKGNILERFSAQQFPDLHSELNLSSLELGDSALYFCASSVMGGTNEAFFGQGTRLTVV.

J is TRBJ1-1 and V is TRBV9; D is unclear. The CDR3 covers 14 residues. Germline CDR1 SGDLS, CDR2 YYNGEE. Trimming took off 0 bases at V and 3 bases at J, with 9 bases between the two ends. Written as DNA, the CDR3 is TGTGCCAGCAGCGTAGCCCCCCGGGACACTGAAGCTTTCTTT. It yields the protein CASSVAPRDTEAFF.

This rearrangement joins TRBV3-1 (or the pseudogene TRBV3-2) to TRBJ1-6; D remains ambiguous. With 1 base removed from V and 10 bases from J, the gap between germline ends came to 11 bases. Germline assignment: CDR1 LGHDT and CDR2 YNNKEL (reference sequence). This CDR3 is 14 amino acids long. This chain's CDR3 is CASSQVRDVSPLHF. CDR3 sequence (DNA): TGTGCCAGCAGCCAAGTAAGGGATGTGTCACCCCTCCACTTT.

The chain couples TRBV7-2 to TRBJ2-1; 7 nucleotides agree with TRBD1. The CDR3 runs 15 residues. Germline V gives CDR1 SGHTA, CDR2 FQGNSA. The trim removed 5 bases at V and 7 bases at J, leaving 11 bases unmatched. The CDR3 here is CASSPAGGRENEQFF. The CDR3 bases are TGTGCCAGCAGCCCGGCAGGGGGAAGAGAAAATGAGCAGTTCTTC.